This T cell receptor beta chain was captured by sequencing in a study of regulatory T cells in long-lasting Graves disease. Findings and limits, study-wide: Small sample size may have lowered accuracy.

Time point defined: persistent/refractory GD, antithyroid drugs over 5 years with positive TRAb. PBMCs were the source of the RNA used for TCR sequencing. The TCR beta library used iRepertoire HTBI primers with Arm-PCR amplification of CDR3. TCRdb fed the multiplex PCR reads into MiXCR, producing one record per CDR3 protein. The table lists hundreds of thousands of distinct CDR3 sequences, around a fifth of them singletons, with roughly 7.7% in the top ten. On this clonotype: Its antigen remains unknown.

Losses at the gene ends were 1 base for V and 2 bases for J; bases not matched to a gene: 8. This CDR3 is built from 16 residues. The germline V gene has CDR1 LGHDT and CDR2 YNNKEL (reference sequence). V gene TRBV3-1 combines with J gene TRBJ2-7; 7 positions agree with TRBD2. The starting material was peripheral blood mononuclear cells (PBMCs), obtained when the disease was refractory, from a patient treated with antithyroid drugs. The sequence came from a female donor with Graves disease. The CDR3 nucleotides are TGTGCCAGCAGCCAAGGGGGCAGCGGGGAGACCTACGAGCAGTACTTC. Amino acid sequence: CASSQGGSGETYEQYF.